The clone carrying this TCR beta chain was seen a handful of times. The antigen is undetermined. Germline V lookup: CDR1 SGHTA, CDR2 FQGNSA. The CDR3 runs to 16 residues. The J segment lost 0 bases and the V segment lost 7 bases, leaving 2 bases of the junction unmatched. The study made its TCR cDNA through 5'RACE template switching. That step introduced a universal primer site along with UMIs. TCRdb itself ran the 5' RACE reads through MiXCR, one entry per CDR3 protein. The data show about 550,000 distinct CDR3 sequences, 19% seen once. This sample was taken from a study of T cells after yellow fever vaccination. Study overall: SMART-Seq v4 Ultra Low Input handled preparation of low-cell-number fractions.

Study-wide results and caveats: There was a possibility that FACS-sorted repertoires contained abundant clonotypes contaminating from the bulk population. Once the booster was given, most primary-vaccination clones reappeared, at just under 98% for CD4 and around 90% for CD8.

The TCR originated in a man aged 25 to 45 who received the YFV17D yellow fever vaccine. The sequencing here drew on PBMCs, taken 15 days after the yellow fever booster vaccination. This chain connects TRBV7-2 to TRBJ2-1; 14 nucleotides align to TRBD2. The CDR3 loop reads CASNGLAGGSYNEQFF. CDR3 bases: TGTGCCAGCAATGGACTAGCGGGAGGCTCCTACAATGAGCAGTTCTTC.